The sequence of this TCR beta chain was determined in a study of cytomegalovirus exposure and HLA in healthy donors. Germline V lookup: CDR1 MRHNA, CDR2 SNTAGT. V lost 7 bases and J 0 bases, leaving 15 bases between the germline ends. The CDR3 is 16 residues long. It was with 60 Vbeta and 13 Jbeta primers that the PCR ran. Here immunoSEQ multiplex PCR was the method, and the copy in TCRdb shows in-frame clones only, minus some. The data show some 120,000 clones, with more than 65% seen just once and 0.87% held by the top ten. V is TRBV6-4 and J is TRBJ2-2, with D possibly matching TRBD2 (6 bases). The sequence was obtained from a woman aged 30 to 39 in good health and CMV-seronegative. Sequenced sample: PBMCs. The CDR3 spells CASKRDWTPNTGELFF. CDR3 sequence (DNA): TGTGCCAGCAAAAGGGACTGGACGCCGAACACCGGGGAGCTGTTTTTT.